This TCR beta chain appears in the sequencing data of a study of regulatory T cells in long-lasting Graves disease. Looked up from germline, CDR1 is SGHRS and CDR2 is YFSETQ. The CDR3 length is 16 residues. The ends were cut back, 1 base at V and 0 bases at J, with 11 bases in the middle. The table lists this clonotype with many counts. Libraries of TCR beta came from iRepertoire HTBI primers plus Arm-PCR of CDR3 regions. TCRdb re-called the multiplex PCR reads through MiXCR, storing one row per CDR3 protein. The table includes about 610,000 distinct CDR3 sequences, 15% to 20% detected once. The time point here: newly diagnosed GD, antithyroid drugs for less than 3 months. Making the TCR library involved RNA that had been extracted from PBMCs. This sample also belongs to another study, concerning T cells in Graves' hyperthyroidism and ophthalmopathy. According to that study: Those with hyperthyroidism were 18 to 65 years old, newly diagnosed, and ill for under 2 months. HTBI primers were employed in a first-round RT-PCR of the TCR CDR3. Blood shared most expanded thyroid clonotypes above 0.001.

The TCR originated in a man aged 18 to 35 with Graves disease. The sample consisted of peripheral blood mononuclear cells (PBMCs), taken at new diagnosis, from a patient treated with antithyroid drugs. The genes are TRBV5-1 and TRBJ1-3, with D unclear. CDR3 DNA sequence: TGCGCCAGCAGCTTGTTGGCGGTCGACTCTGGAAACACCATATATTTT. The encoded protein is CASSLLAVDSGNTIYF. Full variable domain (missing parts from reference TRBV5-1 and TRBJ1-3): KAGVTQTPRYLIKTRGQQVTLSCSPISGHRSVSWYQQTPGQGLQFLFEYFSETQRNKGNFPGRFSGRQFSNSRSEMNVSTLELGDSALYLCASSLLAVDSGNTIYFGEGSWLTVV.